This TCR beta chain was sequenced for a study of cytomegalovirus exposure and HLA in healthy donors. Unrecorded immune exposures were likely, despite nominal health at sampling. Both 60 Vbeta primers and 13 Jbeta primers went into the PCR. Clones were read by immunoSEQ multiplex PCR, and TCRdb kept only the in-frame ones, dropping some. The data hold approximately 120,000 clones, with 74% observed a single time. Sequencing used PBMCs. This clonotype was sampled from a man aged 35 to 55 in good health and CMV-seropositive.

Written as DNA, the CDR3 is TGTGCCAGCAGCTTAGCTGGGACAGGGGGCGGACATGAGCAGTTCTTC. Translation gives CASSLAGTGGGHEQFF. This chain links TRBV11-2 with TRBJ2-1; 12 bases fit TRBD1. The trim removed 1 base at V and 8 bases at J, leaving 6 bases unmatched. The CDR3 is 16 residues long. Per germline, CDR1 SGHAT and CDR2 FQNNGV.